Listed here are 5 T cell receptor beta chains from one sample, sequenced in a study of blood T cell repertoires in COVID-19. Measured with immunoSEQ multiplex PCR; TCRdb has only the in-frame clones, and not every one. The sample contains approximately 260,000 clones, about 87% of which appear only once. Specimen: peripheral blood. Receptor source: a human donor in a cohort sampled during active COVID-19.

The V and J genes are TRBV5-1 and TRBJ1-1, with TRBD1 matching over 7 bases. J gave up 5 bases and V 5 bases, and 9 bases lay outside the gene matches. Per the germline V gene, CDR1 is SGHRS and CDR2 is YFSETQ. This CDR3 comprises 14 residues. CDR3 DNA: TGCGCCAGCAGTACAAGACAGGGTGGGACTGAAGCTTTCTTT. It yields the protein CASSTRQGGTEAFF.

The chain employs TRBV11-2 and TRBJ2-2; 14 positions match TRBD2. This CDR3 has 16 residues. Looked up from germline, CDR1 is SGHAT and CDR2 is FQNNGV. J gave up 7 bases and V 5 bases, and 6 bases lay outside the gene matches. The chain's CDR3 is CASSPRLAGGVGELFF. In nucleotides, the CDR3 is TGTGCCAGCAGCCCGCGACTAGCGGGAGGGGTCGGGGAGCTGTTTTTT.

The chain employs TRBV6-2 or TRBV6-3 and TRBJ2-3; 9 nucleotides match TRBD2. Germline loops: CDR1 MNHEY, CDR2 SVGEGT. Trimming took 5 bases from V and 1 from J; bases not matched to a gene: 1. This CDR3 contains 14 residues. The CDR3 is CASSIAGGTDTQYF. As DNA, the CDR3 is TGTGCCAGCAGTATAGCGGGGGGCACAGATACGCAGTATTTT.

V usage is TRBV6-6 and J usage is TRBJ1-1, with 9 nucleotides matching TRBD1. V shed 3 bases, J shed 5 bases, and the junction held 7 bases outside the gene matches. The CDR3 sequence is 15 residues long. Germline V gene sequence: CDR1 MNHNY, CDR2 SVGAGI (reference sequence). The CDR3 DNA reads as TGTGCCAGCAGTTATCCCGGGACAGGGAGAACTGAAGCTTTCTTT. The encoded protein is CASSYPGTGRTEAFF.

This chain connects TRBV6-6 to TRBJ1-4; 11 bases are a match to TRBD1. V gave up 8 bases and J gave up 5 bases; unmatched junction bases: 4. The CDR3 is 14 amino acids. CDR1 and CDR2 (germline): MNHNY, SVGAGI (reference sequence). This chain's CDR3 is CASQRTGGNEKLFF. The CDR3 DNA is TGTGCCAGCCAAAGGACAGGGGGCAATGAAAAACTGTTTTTT.